These T cell receptor beta chains were read from a single sample in a study of chemoradiotherapy in HPV16-positive cancers. Repertoires were generated with immunoSEQ multiplex PCR, while TCRdb's copy carries only in-frame clones and drops some. The data hold several hundred clones, with 75% to 85% observed a single time. The source material was tumor tissue, sampled from a patient who underwent chemoradiotherapy. The receptors were sampled from a human donor with HPV-associated anogenital cancer. The CDR3 runs from the conserved cysteine through the conserved F or W. D genes are given only for firm matches. A row's size may be missing; if present it is once, few, many or a size class.

TRBJ1-1 . . TRBV7-8 TGTGCCAGCAGCTTAAGGATCCGAGGCGACACTGAAGCTTTCTTT CASSLRIRGDTEAFF
TRBJ1-4 . . TRBV5-5 TGTGCCAGCAGCTCCCTTATAGCAACGAATGAAAAACTGTTTTTT CASSSLIATNEKLFF
TRBJ2-7 few TRBD2 TRBV4-2 TGTGCCAGCAGCCAAGTCGGACTAGCGGACTACGAGCAGTACTTC CASSQVGLADYEQYF
TRBJ1-2 . . TRBV5-1 TGCGCCAGCAGCTTGGTCGGGCTAAGAAGCTCGCGGAAAGAGTGGGACTATGGCTACACCTTC CASSLVGLRSSRKEWDYGYTF
TRBJ1-5 . . TRBV5-1 TGCGCCAGCAGCTTGGAGGGGCGCCAGCCCCAGCATTTT CASSLEGRQPQHF
TRBJ1-2 . . TRBV29-1 TGCAGCGTACATAAGGAATCTAACTATGGCTACACCTTC CSVHKESNYGYTF
TRBJ2-5 . . TRBV18 TGTGCCAGCTCCCCTGACAGCAATCACGGGACCCAGTACTTC CASSPDSNHGTQYF
TRBJ2-3 . TRBD1 TRBV19 TGTGCCAGTAGTAGCTCTTCCGGGACAGGGGGTACGCAGTATTTT CASSSSSGTGGTQYF
TRBJ2-5 . TRBD1 TRBV7-7 TGTGCTAGCAGCTTACTTGGCGTCAGGGGGGAGACCCAGTACTTC CASSLLGVRGETQYF
TRBJ2-3 . TRBD1 TRBV6-5 TGTGCCAGCAGGACAGGGGCCACAGATACGCAGTATTTT CASRTGATDTQYF
TRBJ1-2 . . TRBV29-1 TGCAGCGTTGAAGGAGGAAGGGGGGACGGCTACACCTTC CSVEGGRGDGYTF
TRBJ1-1 . . TRBV15 TGTGCCACCAGCAGGGACAGCTCCATACTGAACACTGAAGCTTTCTTT CATSRDSSILNTEAFF
TRBJ2-1 . TRBD2 TRBV5-8 TGTGCCAGCAGCCGACTAGCGGGGGACGTCAATGAGCAGTTCTTC CASSRLAGDVNEQFF
TRBJ2-4 . . TRBV15 TGTGCCACCAGCAGAGTGATGGAGGGCATTCAGTACTTC CATSRVMEGIQYF
TRBJ1-1 . . TRBV6-5 TGTGCCAGCAGTTCCCTACTGGGCGACACTGAAGCTTTCTTT CASSSLLGDTEAFF
TRBJ2-7 . TRBD1 TRBV27 TGTGCCAGCCGTTCCGGGGACAGGCCCTACGAGCAGTACTTC CASRSGDRPYEQYF
TRBJ2-7 . TRBD2 TRBV7-2 TGTGCCAGCAGCTTAGTAGCGGGAGGGATGTCCTACGAGCAGTACTTC CASSLVAGGMSYEQYF
TRBJ2-6 once . TRBV10-3 TGTGCCATCAGTGAGGTTGCTGGGGCCAACGTCCTGACTTTC CAISEVAGANVLTF
TRBJ1-6 . . TRBV30 TGTGCCTGGAGGTGGCGCTCAGAGTATAATTCACCCCTCCACTTT CAWRWRSEYNSPLHF
TRBJ2-7 . TRBD1 TRBV12-5 TGTGCTAGTGGTCCTACAGGGGACTACGAGCAGTACTTC CASGPTGDYEQYF
TRBJ2-5 . . TRBV30 TGTGCCTGGAGTGGGGTTAGCGAGGGGGGATCAGAGACCCAGTACTTC CAWSGVSEGGSETQYF
TRBJ2-6 . . TRBV6-1 TGTGCCAGCAGTGAAAAAGGGGCGGGGATTAGTTTGGGGATGCCTCCTGGGGCCAACGTCCTGACTTTC CASSEKGAGISLGMPPGANVLTF
TRBJ1-3 . TRBD1 TRBV18 TGTGCCAGCTCACGGGTTGAACAGGGGGCTGCCGGAAACACCATATATTTT CASSRVEQGAAGNTIYF
TRBJ1-5 . . TRBV9 TGTGCCAGCAGCGCCGGTGGGCATAGCAATCAGCCCCAGCATTTT CASSAGGHSNQPQHF
TRBJ1-2 few . TRBV19 TGTGCCAGTAGTATCACGGGTGGCTACACCTTC CASSITGGYTF
TRBJ1-6 . . TRBV10-3 TGTGCCATCAGGACAGATAATTCACCCCTCCACTTT CAIRTDNSPLHF
TRBJ2-5 . . TRBV27 TGTGCCAGCAGTCACGTCGGGACCGAAGAGACCCAGTACTTC CASSHVGTEETQYF
TRBJ1-5 . . TRBV6-7 TGTGCCAGCAGTTACCGTTACAGGGTTCCCATCAGCCCCCAGCATTTT CASSYRYRVPISPQHF
TRBJ2-7 . . TRBV7-9 TGTGCCAGCAGCTTAGGGGTACGGCAATCCTACGAGCAGTACTTC CASSLGVRQSYEQYF
TRBJ2-3 . . TRBV19 TGTGCCAGTCAAAACGGCGGGGGCCGATCTTGGACAGATACGCAGTATTTT CASQNGGGRSWTDTQYF
TRBJ2-2 . . TRBV4-3 TGCGCCAGCAGCCAAGGACAGAACACCGGGGAGCTGTTTTTT CASSQGQNTGELFF
TRBJ2-1 . . TRBV7-8 TGTGCCAGCAGCCTGAAAGGGGTTCATGAGCAGTTCTTC CASSLKGVHEQFF
TRBJ1-2 once . TRBV5-8 TGTGCCAGCAGCTTGGTTAGATTCTATGGCTACACCTTC CASSLVRFYGYTF
TRBJ2-7 . . TRBV23-1 TGCGCCAGCAGTCGAGGGGGAAAACGGACAGTTCGCTACGAGCAGTACTTC CASSRGGKRTVRYEQYF
TRBJ2-7 once . TRBV13 TGTGCCAGCAGCTTAGCCGGGATTCCCTCCTACGAGCAGTACTTC CASSLAGIPSYEQYF
TRBJ2-2 . TRBD2 TRBV18 TGTGCCAGCTCACTAACAACTAGCGGGACAGGGAACACCGGGGAGCTGTTTTTT CASSLTTSGTGNTGELFF
TRBJ2-3 . . TRBV15 TGTGCCACCAGCCAGACGGGACTCAGCACAGATACGCAGTATTTT CATSQTGLSTDTQYF
TRBJ1-1 few . TRBV28 TGTGCCAGCAGTCCTCTCCCCGGACAGAAGAACACTGAAGCTTTCTTT CASSPLPGQKNTEAFF
TRBJ1-2 . . TRBV5-5 TGTGCCAGCAGCCTGCTGGGGGGAGTCTATGGCTACACCTTC CASSLLGGVYGYTF
TRBJ1-6 . . TRBV11-2 TGTGCCAGCAGCCCCGGGGGGCAATCTAATTCACCCCTCCACTTT CASSPGGQSNSPLHF